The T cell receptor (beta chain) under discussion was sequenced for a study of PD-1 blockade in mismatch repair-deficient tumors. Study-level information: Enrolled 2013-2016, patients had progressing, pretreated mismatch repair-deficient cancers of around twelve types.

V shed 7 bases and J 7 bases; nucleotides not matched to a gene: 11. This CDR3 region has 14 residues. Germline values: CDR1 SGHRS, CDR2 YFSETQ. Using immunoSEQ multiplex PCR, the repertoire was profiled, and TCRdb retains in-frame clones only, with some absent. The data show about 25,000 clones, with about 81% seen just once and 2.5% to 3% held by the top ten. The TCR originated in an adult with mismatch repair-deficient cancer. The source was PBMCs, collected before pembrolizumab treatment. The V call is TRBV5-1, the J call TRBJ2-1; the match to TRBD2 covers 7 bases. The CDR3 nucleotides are TGCGCCAGCGAAAGCGGGACCTCCGGGAATGAGCAGTTCTTC. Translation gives CASESGTSGNEQFF.